This TCR beta chain was captured by sequencing in a study of early stage breast cancer tumors (dated 2017 in TCRdb). In terms of the full investigation: Of the 15 or so invasive breast tumors, some twelve were found to be estrogen receptor-positive, progesterone receptor-positive and HER2-negative. Of the roughly twelve ER+/PR+/HER2- tumors, eight were classified as invasive ductal carcinomas and four as invasive lobular carcinomas. On average, each sample had approximately 9.2-fold read coverage. Across all samples, a few million templates representing around 1 million unique clonotypes were detected. Study-wide findings and limitations: Chain pairing and functional markers such as CD4, CD8 and FOXP3 were missed by bulk genomic DNA sequencing of unsorted cells. Because the cohort was small, a breakdown by tumor subtype could not be done. Repertoires from blood and normal breast were more alike than repertoires from blood and tumor, and in about 90% of the 16 patients, comparing each tissue with blood separated tumor from normal. Compared with adjacent normal breast tissue, tumors had about 2.5-fold higher T cell density and higher clonality. Enriched TCRB sequences shared across patients were found to be mostly commonly generated sequences that were unlikely to play an important role in the tumor microenvironment.

For this chain, trimming is 2 bases at the V end and 0 bases at the J end, and the number of junction bases without a gene match is 10. According to the germline V gene, CDR1 reads SGHAT and CDR2 reads FQNNGV. The CDR3 covers 18 residues, taking in both the cysteine and the phenylalanine. Only the CDR3 DNA is retained, 54 bases long and in frame from the first base. The study profiled bulk TCR beta-chain repertoires in matched peripheral blood, tumor and adjacent normal breast tissue taken from some 15 patients with early-stage breast cancer. Before surgery, about 5-10 mL of whole blood was collected into EDTA tubes and then processed within 2 hours. Peripheral blood mononuclear cells were isolated by Ficoll-Paque centrifugation in SepMate-50 tubes. PBMCs were cryopreserved in roughly 90% FBS with about 10% DMSO in aliquots of roughly 1.8 to 4 million cells and stored in liquid nitrogen. Genomic DNA was extracted with the Qiagen AllPrep DNA/RNA Mini kit.

Each sample was amplified in two independent genomic DNA replicates, using 0.5 to 0.6 ug for blood and approximately 1.4 ug for tumor or normal breast. TCRB sequencing of genomic DNA was carried out with the ImmunoSeq Intro kit according to the manufacturer's instructions. For absolute quantification, the roughly 32-cycle multiplex PCR included proprietary primers along with spike-in control sequences. Single-end 150-bp reads were used to sequence an 87-bp fragment spanning the CDR3 and the flanking V and J genes. Seven samples, each with two replicates, were multiplexed per lane of an Illumina MiSeq using version 3.0 chemistry. Per the original workflow: Raw data were processed by the vendor's proprietary pipeline, with both replicates merged into one result per sample. A clonotype was defined as productive rearrangements that share the same V-gene family, CDR3 amino acid sequence and J-gene segment. Clonality was calculated as 1 minus the normalized Shannon entropy (Pielou evenness) of TCRB abundances. T cell density was estimated as total templates divided by the number of input cells, with the number of input cells inferred from the DNA input amount. Recon, run with its default parameters, was used to estimate overall repertoire diversity and clonality. Clonotypes with over 0.1% abundance in tumor and at least 32-fold higher abundance in tumor than in normal breast were defined as tumor-enriched. TCRdb took over this immuneACCESS table, retaining in-frame rearrangements with V and J assigned. Such tables are incomplete; in checked studies, under half of the missing clones stem from an unresolved V gene, and the remainder is unexplained. V and J calls and clone size are copied from that table; D and trimming were computed from the DNA. Recorded for this sample are around 41,000 clones; around 72% of them occurred a single time. The top ten constitute about 7.8% of the sample.

Comments on this clone: Which antigen it targets is not known. The sample holds no much larger clone one base away, and base qualities are not on file.

The chain is encoded by TRBV11-2 joined to TRBJ2-7; the junction holds 10 bases that match TRBD2. This receptor was identified in a person between 50 and 60 years old with breast cancer. Sequenced material: blood. This receptor carries the CDR3 CASSLSASGSLSSYEQYF. The bases read TGTGCCAGCAGCTTATCTGCTAGCGGGAGCCTTAGCTCCTACGAGCAGTACTTC. The entire variable domain, with the stretches around the CDR3 drawn from the reference TRBV11-2 and TRBJ2-7 proteins, is EAGVAQSPRYKIIEKRQSVAFWCNPISGHATLYWYQQILGQGPKLLIQFQNNGVVDDSQLPKDRFSAERLKGVDSTLKIQPAKLEDSAVYLCASSLSASGSLSSYEQYFGPGTRLTVT.